These 15 T cell receptor beta chains were sequenced from one sample in a study of blood T cell repertoires in COVID-19. Repertoires were generated with immunoSEQ multiplex PCR, while TCRdb's copy carries only in-frame clones and drops some. Of around 250,000 clones listed, roughly nine tenths are singletons. The material sequenced was PBMCs or T cells enriched from blood (not recorded which). The source is a human donor in a cohort exposed to, infected with or recovered from COVID-19 (not recorded which). The donor label of this sample is uncertain.

The V gene is TRBV5-4, the J gene TRBJ2-7; D might be TRBD2 (6 bases). V was cut by 0 bases and J by 9 bases, with 10 bases left in between. Germline CDR1 is SGHNT and CDR2 is YYREEE (reference sequence). CDR3 length equals 12 residues. CDR3 protein: CASSLVAGRQYF. CDR3 DNA: TGTGCCAGCAGCTTGGTGGCGGGGCGGCAGTACTTC.

DNA for the CDR3: TGTGCCAGCAGCCCCCCCATCGGACAGGGGGGAGATGAAAAACTGTTTTTT. Protein sequence: CASSPPIGQGGDEKLFF. The V call is TRBV7-9, the J call TRBJ1-4; TRBD1 agrees at 10 bases. The V gene's germline CDR1 is SEHNR and CDR2 FQNEAQ (reference sequence). The CDR3 length is 17 residues. V was clipped by 5 bases and J by 6 bases; unmatched bases: 12.

The CDR3 sequence is CASSQPTGVGNTIYF. DNA of the CDR3: TGCGCCAGCAGCCAGCCGACAGGGGTGGGAAACACCATATATTTT. This chain uses TRBV4-1 with TRBJ1-3; 8 bases line up with TRBD1. With V trimmed by 3 bases and J by 4 bases, 5 bases remained unmatched. The CDR3 contains 15 residues. Germline lookup yields CDR1 MGHRA and CDR2 YSYEKL.

The J gene is TRBJ1-3, the V gene TRBV7-8; tentatively, D is TRBD1 (6 bases). Trimming pared 2 bases from V and 0 bases from J, leaving 20 bases between. The CDR3 is made up of 19 amino acids. The germline V gene encodes CDR1 SGHVS and CDR2 FQNEAQ. In DNA, the CDR3 is TGTGCCAGCAGCTTATGGCCGGGACACCGGTCTTACTCTGGAAACACCATATATTTT. It specifies CASSLWPGHRSYSGNTIYF.

This chain links TRBV11-2 with TRBJ1-5; D is undetermined. The CDR3 length is 13 residues. V lost 1 base to trimming and J lost 6 bases, with 7 bases between them. Germline CDR1 is SGHAT and CDR2 is FQNNGV. The CDR3 reads CASSLGSVQPQHF. The CDR3 DNA reads as TGTGCCAGCAGCTTAGGAAGCGTTCAGCCCCAGCATTTT.

V and J are TRBV19 and TRBJ1-2; D is possibly TRBD1 (6 bases). The germline V gene encodes CDR1 LNHDA and CDR2 SQIVND (reference sequence). The CDR3 spans 14 residues. Trimming shortened V by 4 bases and J by 4 bases, and 13 bases separated the two germline ends. The CDR3: CASSKRTVPYGYTF. The CDR3 region has the DNA TGTGCCAGTAGTAAAAGGACAGTCCCCTATGGCTACACCTTC.

The CDR3 here is CSVDFPGTGTPGELFF. The CDR3 bases are TGCAGCGTTGATTTTCCCGGGACAGGGACCCCCGGGGAGCTGTTTTTT. The chain combines TRBV29-1 with TRBJ2-2; 9 nucleotides align to TRBD1. CDR1 is SQVTM, CDR2 ANQGSEA, per germline. The CDR3 is 16 residues long. The junction had 11 bases not matched to a gene; V was cut back by 3 bases and J by 6 bases.

This clone showed up just once. The CDR3 is CASSSEFATDTQYF. The CDR3 DNA reads TGTGCCAGCAGCTCGGAGTTTGCCACAGATACGCAGTATTTT. The V gene is TRBV5-4, the J gene TRBJ2-3; D is ambiguous. Deletions cut 3 bases from V and 2 bases from J, with 10 bases between. CDR1 and CDR2 from the germline V gene are SGHNT and YYREEE (reference sequence). This CDR3 region has 14 residues.

The chain combines TRBV5-5 with TRBJ2-5; no definite D call. The CDR3 extends over 15 amino acids. V was clipped by 2 bases and J by 1 base, with 12 bases between them. CDR1 and CDR2 from the germline V gene are SGHKS and YYEKEE (reference sequence). CDR3 sequence: CASSLSPLTQETQYF. CDR3 DNA sequence: TGTGCCAGCAGCTTAAGTCCTCTAACCCAAGAGACCCAGTACTTC.

This clone showed up just a few times. The identical CDR3 is also encoded by other nucleotide sequences in the sample. The chain carries TRBV12-3 or TRBV12-4 and TRBJ1-1; D gene unclear. With 3 bases removed from V and 1 base from J, the gap between germline ends came to 6 bases. The CDR3 sequence is 13 residues long. In DNA, the CDR3 is TGTGCCAGCAGTTTGCAGGAGAACACTGAAGCTTTCTTT. This translates into CASSLQENTEAFF.

The chain uses TRBV5-4 and TRBJ1-2, with TRBD1 as a possible D gene (5 bases). V gave up 0 bases and J gave up 8 bases, with 11 bases separating them. The CDR3 extends over 13 amino acids. Germline-derived CDR1 and CDR2 are SGHNT and YYREEE (reference sequence). CDR3 sequence (DNA): TGTGCCAGCAGCTTGGAAAGGGGTTTGGGCTACACCTTC. It is translated as CASSLERGLGYTF.

The chain recombines TRBV24-1 with TRBJ1-2, with D perhaps matching TRBD1 (6 bases). Looked up from germline, CDR1 is KGHDR and CDR2 is SFDVKD. CDR3 size: 14 residues. The V and J ends lost 6 bases and 4 bases respectively, with 14 bases between them. The CDR3: CATSSGGGGYGYTF. The CDR3 DNA reads as TGTGCCACCAGTTCGGGGGGCGGAGGCTATGGCTACACCTTC.

The V and J genes are TRBV6-5 and TRBJ1-2; TRBD1 might be the D (5 bases). The germline V gene encodes CDR1 MNHEY and CDR2 SVGAGI. This CDR3 is 15 amino acids long. V was clipped by 0 bases and J by 8 bases, with 16 bases between them. CDR3 in amino acids: CASSYSRGALGGYTF. DNA for the CDR3: TGTGCCAGCAGTTACTCTAGGGGTGCTCTTGGGGGCTACACCTTC.

The chain has TRBV30 and TRBJ2-7; 10 nucleotides line up with TRBD1. This CDR3 is 13 amino acids long. The germline V gene encodes CDR1 GTSNPN and CDR2 SVGIG (reference sequence). Trimming at V came to 3 bases and at J to 3 bases, leaving 2 bases not matched to a gene. The CDR3 DNA reads TGTGCCTGGAGGGACAGGGGGATCTACGAGCAGTACTTC. It is translated as CAWRDRGIYEQYF.

Comment on this clone: Distinct nucleotide sequences in the sample also encode this CDR3. CDR3: CASSIDPTSLETQYF. The CDR3 bases are TGTGCCAGTAGTATAGACCCAACTAGCTTGGAGACCCAGTACTTC. The genes are TRBV19 and TRBJ2-5, with D perhaps matching TRBD2 (6 bases). The length of the CDR3 is 15 residues. CDR1 is LNHDA, CDR2 SQIVND, per germline (reference sequence). Trimming took off 0 bases at V and 5 bases at J, with 13 bases between the two ends.